The following is a TCR beta chain sequence with its context. Its antigen specificity is not known. The input lacks base qualities; no much larger clone sits a single base away. This record comes from a study of PD-L1 blockade in urothelial cancer (dated by TCRdb to 2015 to 2018). Background on the whole study: All patients started therapy in about 2014 and received atezolizumab 1,200 mg intravenously every 3 weeks. About 90% of the roughly 29 patients were identified as males with urothelial cancer of bladder origin, and a prior smoking history was reported by 18 of 29 patients. An ECOG performance status of 0 or 1 was recorded for the patients, and 0 to 3 prior chemotherapy regimens had been received by the patients. Blood samples were analyzed at two time points: 3 weeks after treatment start (second dose) and 6 weeks after treatment start. Blood samples gave median yields of about 140,000 T cells and 82,636 unique TCRs, along with a median clonality of approximately 0.08. The study was an exploratory multi-omic analysis of somatic, immune and clinical correlates of response to PD-L1 blockade with atezolizumab in urothelial cancer. TCR sequencing covered pretreatment tumor samples and matched, serially collected peripheral blood taken before and after atezolizumab treatment. Durable clinical benefit was defined as progression-free survival longer than 6 months, and TCR features were also tested against progression-free and overall survival. Whole exome sequencing and RNA sequencing of pretreatment tumors were performed alongside TCR sequencing in the same patients. About 10 patients reached durable clinical benefit, while some 20 patients did not. Some 30 patients had pretreatment blood TCR-seq, about 25 had at least one posttreatment blood collection, and about 25 had tumor TCR-seq.

Synthetic TCR analog templates were spiked into each PCR so that absolute template abundance could be estimated from read counts. Using the immunoSEQ assay, TCRbeta CDR3 regions were amplified from genomic DNA with bias-controlled V and J gene primers. Rearranged TCRbeta segments were sequenced at approximately 20X coverage. In the paper's pipeline: Sequencing errors were corrected by clustering and CDR3s were annotated against IMGT to assign V, D and J genes. Downstream analyses used only productive TCRbeta rearrangements, leaving out any out-of-frame or stop-codon sequences. Clonality was computed as one minus Shannon entropy normalized by the log of the number of unique productive sequences. Clones differing between time points or between blood and tumor were identified by Fisher's exact test with Benjamini-Hochberg correction at adjusted p below 0.01. Entries here come from immuneACCESS through TCRdb and include only in-frame sequences with V and J called. Some clones fail to appear in such tables; in the studies checked, an unresolved V gene covers under half of the shortfall, and the cause of the remainder is unknown. V and J calls and clone size come straight from that table; D and trimming were deduced from the DNA. The sample table holds more than 95,000 clones, of which about 82% were seen once. Approximately 2.4% of the sample is in the top ten clones.

Sample time point, as interpreted from the label and publication: peripheral blood 6 weeks after treatment start. A cohort of some 29 patients with locally advanced or metastatic urothelial carcinoma, treated at Memorial Sloan Kettering on a trial protocol, was included. Peripheral blood mononuclear cells were collected from each patient pretreatment and during treatment, giving between 1 and 8 total time points per patient. The Qiagen DNeasy Blood extraction kit was used to purify genomic DNA from total PBMCs and from tumor samples. PBMCs were collected pretreatment and during treatment and were isolated and stored as previously described. The investigation overall reported the following: Improved progression-free and overall survival was associated with having pretreatment peripheral blood TCR clonality below the median. Among patients with durable benefit, tumor-associated TCR clones showed greater expansion in peripheral blood 3 weeks after treatment started (n ≈ 20, p = 0.022). Because the sample size was small (n ≈ 28) and many of the analyses were exploratory, the results are meant to be hypothesis-generating.

This receptor was identified in a man aged 50-59 years with urothelial cancer. The material sequenced was PBMCs, taken around atezolizumab (anti-PD-L1) treatment.

At the DNA level, the sequence is TGTGCCTGGACGGGTCAAACCTATGGCTACACCTTC. Its translation is CAWTGQTYGYTF. The chain is made from TRBV30 and TRBJ1-2; a confident D gene designation cannot be given. Counted from cysteine to phenylalanine, this CDR3 has 12 amino acids. Just CDR3 DNA is preserved here, 36 bases in frame from base 1. V is reduced by 4 bases and J by 4 bases, leaving a spacing of 10 bases between them. CDR1 and CDR2 (GTSNPN, SVGIG) derive from the germline V gene (reference sequence).